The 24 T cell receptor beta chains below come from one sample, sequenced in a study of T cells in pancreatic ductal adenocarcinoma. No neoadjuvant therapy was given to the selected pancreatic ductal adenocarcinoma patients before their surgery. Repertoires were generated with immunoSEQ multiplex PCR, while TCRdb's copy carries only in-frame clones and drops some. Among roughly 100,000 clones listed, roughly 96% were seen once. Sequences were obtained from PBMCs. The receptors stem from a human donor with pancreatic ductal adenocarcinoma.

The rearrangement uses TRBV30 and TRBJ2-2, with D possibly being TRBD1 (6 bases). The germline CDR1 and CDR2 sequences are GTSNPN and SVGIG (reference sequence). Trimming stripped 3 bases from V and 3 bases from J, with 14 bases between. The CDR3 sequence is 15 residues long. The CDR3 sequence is CAWSPGQGYTGELFF. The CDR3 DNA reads TGTGCCTGGAGCCCAGGGCAGGGGTACACCGGGGAGCTGTTTTTT. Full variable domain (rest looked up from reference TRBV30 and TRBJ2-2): SQTIHQWPATLVQPVGSPLSLECTVEGTSNPNLYWYRQAAGRGLQLLFYSVGIGQISSEVPQNLSASRPQDRQFILSSKKLLLSDSGFYLCAWSPGQGYTGELFFGEGSRLTVL.

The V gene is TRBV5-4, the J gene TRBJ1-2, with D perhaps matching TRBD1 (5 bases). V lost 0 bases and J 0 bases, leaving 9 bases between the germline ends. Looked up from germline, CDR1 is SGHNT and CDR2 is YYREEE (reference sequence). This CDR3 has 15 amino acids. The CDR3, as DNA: TGTGCCAGCAGCTTGGGGGGCCTGGCTAACTATGGCTACACCTTC. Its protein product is CASSLGGLANYGYTF.

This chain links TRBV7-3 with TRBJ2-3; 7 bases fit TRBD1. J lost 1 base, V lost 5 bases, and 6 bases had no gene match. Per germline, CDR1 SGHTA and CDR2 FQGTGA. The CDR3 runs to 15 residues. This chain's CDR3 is CASSQRGQGTDTQYF. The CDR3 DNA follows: TGTGCCAGCAGCCAACGCGGACAGGGCACAGATACGCAGTATTTT.

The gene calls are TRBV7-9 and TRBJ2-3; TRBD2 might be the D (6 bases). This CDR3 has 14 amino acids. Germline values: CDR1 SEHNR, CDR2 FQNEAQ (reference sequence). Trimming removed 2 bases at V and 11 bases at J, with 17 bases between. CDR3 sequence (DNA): TGTGCCAGCAGCTTACGCGGGAACGAGGGTGGGCAGTATTTT. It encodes CASSLRGNEGGQYF. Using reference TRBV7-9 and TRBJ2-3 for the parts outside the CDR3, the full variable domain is DTGVSQNPRHKITKRGQNVTFRCDPISEHNRLYWYRQTLGQGPEFLTYFQNEAQLEKSRLLSDRFSAERPKGSFSTLEIQRTEQGDSAMYLCASSLRGNEGGQYFGPGTRLTVL.

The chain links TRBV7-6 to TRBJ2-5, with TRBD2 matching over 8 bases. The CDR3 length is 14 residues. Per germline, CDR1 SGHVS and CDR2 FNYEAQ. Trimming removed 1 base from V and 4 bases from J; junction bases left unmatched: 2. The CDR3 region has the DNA TGTGCCAGCAGCTTAGGGACTAGCACAGAGACCCAGTACTTC. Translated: CASSLGTSTETQYF.

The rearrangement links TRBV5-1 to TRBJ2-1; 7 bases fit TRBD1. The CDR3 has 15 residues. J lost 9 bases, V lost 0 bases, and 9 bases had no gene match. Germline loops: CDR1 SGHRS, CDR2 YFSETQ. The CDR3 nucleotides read TGCGCCAGCAGCTTGGGACAGGGTGTAAGCGGTGAGCAGTTCTTC. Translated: CASSLGQGVSGEQFF.

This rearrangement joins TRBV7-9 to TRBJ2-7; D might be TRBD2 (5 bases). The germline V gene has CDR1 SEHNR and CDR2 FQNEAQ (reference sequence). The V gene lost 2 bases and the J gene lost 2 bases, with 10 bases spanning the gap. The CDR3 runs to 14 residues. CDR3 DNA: TGTGCCAGCAGCTTACCGGACTCGACCTACGAGCAGTACTTC. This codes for CASSLPDSTYEQYF.

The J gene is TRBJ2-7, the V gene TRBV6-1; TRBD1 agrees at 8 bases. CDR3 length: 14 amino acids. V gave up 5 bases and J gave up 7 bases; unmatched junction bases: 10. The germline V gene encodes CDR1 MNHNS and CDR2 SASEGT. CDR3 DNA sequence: TGTGCCAGCAGTCTTCAGACAGGGGAGGATGAGCAGTACTTC. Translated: CASSLQTGEDEQYF.

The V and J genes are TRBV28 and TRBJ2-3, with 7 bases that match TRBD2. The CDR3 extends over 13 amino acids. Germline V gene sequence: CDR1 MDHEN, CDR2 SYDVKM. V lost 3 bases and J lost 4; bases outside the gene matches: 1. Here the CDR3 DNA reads TGTGCCAGCAGTTTCGGGAGGTCAGATACGCAGTATTTT. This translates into CASSFGRSDTQYF.

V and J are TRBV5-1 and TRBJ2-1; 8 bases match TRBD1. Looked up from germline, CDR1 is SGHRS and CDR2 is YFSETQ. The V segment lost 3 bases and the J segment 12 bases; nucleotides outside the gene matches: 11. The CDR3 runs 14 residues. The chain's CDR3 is CASSSPGQGIAQFF. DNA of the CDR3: TGCGCCAGCAGCTCACCCGGACAGGGAATTGCGCAGTTCTTC.

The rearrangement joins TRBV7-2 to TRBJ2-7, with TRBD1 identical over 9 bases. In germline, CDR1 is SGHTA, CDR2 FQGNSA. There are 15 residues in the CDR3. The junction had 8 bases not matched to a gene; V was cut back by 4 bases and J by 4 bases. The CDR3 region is CASSSPGTGKYEQYF. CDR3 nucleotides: TGTGCCAGCAGCTCACCCGGGACAGGGAAATACGAGCAGTACTTC.

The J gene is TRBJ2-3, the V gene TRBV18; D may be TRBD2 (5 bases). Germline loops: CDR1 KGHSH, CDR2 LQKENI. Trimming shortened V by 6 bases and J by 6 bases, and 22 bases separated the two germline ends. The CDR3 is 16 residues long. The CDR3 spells CASSREGSLDLDTQYF. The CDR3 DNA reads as TGTGCCAGCTCCCGAGAGGGTAGTTTGGATTTGGATACGCAGTATTTT.

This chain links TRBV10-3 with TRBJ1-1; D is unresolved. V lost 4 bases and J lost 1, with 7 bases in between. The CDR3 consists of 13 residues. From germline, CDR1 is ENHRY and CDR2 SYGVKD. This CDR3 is CAISVGANTEAFF. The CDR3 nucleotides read TGTGCCATCAGTGTCGGAGCGAACACTGAAGCTTTCTTT.

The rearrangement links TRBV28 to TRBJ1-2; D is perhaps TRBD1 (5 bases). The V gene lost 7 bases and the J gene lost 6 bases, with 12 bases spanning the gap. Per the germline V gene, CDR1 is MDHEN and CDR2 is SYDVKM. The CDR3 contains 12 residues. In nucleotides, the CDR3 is TGTGCCAGCACCCAGGGTATTAATGGCTACACCTTC. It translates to CASTQGINGYTF.

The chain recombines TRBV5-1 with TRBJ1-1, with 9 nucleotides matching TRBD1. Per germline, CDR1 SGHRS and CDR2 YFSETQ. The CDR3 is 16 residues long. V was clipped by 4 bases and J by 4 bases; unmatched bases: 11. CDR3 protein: CASSPGSGTGFTEAFF. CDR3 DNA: TGCGCCAGCAGCCCTGGCTCCGGGACAGGGTTCACTGAAGCTTTCTTT. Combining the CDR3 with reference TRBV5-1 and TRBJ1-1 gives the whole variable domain KAGVTQTPRYLIKTRGQQVTLSCSPISGHRSVSWYQQTPGQGLQFLFEYFSETQRNKGNFPGRFSGRQFSNSRSEMNVSTLELGDSALYLCASSPGSGTGFTEAFFGQGTRLTVV.

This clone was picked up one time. CDR3 loop: CASSPHSGRQFF. The CDR3 nucleotides are TGTGCCAGCAGCCCTCATAGCGGGAGACAGTTCTTC. The chain employs TRBV11-2 and TRBJ2-1; 9 bases are shared with TRBD2. V was clipped by 5 bases and J by 13 bases; unmatched bases: 6. The germline CDR1 and CDR2 sequences are SGHAT and FQNNGV. The CDR3 totals 12 residues.

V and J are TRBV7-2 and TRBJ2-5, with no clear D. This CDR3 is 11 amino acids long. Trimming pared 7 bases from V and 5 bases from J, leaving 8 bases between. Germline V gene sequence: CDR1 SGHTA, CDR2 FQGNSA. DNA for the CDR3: TGTGCCAGCACCGCCGGGGAGACCCAGTACTTC. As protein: CASTAGETQYF. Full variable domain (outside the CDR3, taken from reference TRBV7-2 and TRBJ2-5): GAGVSQSPSNKVTEKGKDVELRCDPISGHTALYWYRQSLGQGLEFLIYFQGNSAPDKSGLPSDRFSAERTGGSVSTLTIQRTQQEDSAVYLCASTAGETQYFGPGTRLLVL.

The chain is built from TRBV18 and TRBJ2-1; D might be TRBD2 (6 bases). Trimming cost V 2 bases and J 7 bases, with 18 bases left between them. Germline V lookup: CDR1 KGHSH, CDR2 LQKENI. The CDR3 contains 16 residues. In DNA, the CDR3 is TGTGCCAGCTCACCAATGGAAGCGGGCGCGGGGAATGAGCAGTTCTTC. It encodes CASSPMEAGAGNEQFF.

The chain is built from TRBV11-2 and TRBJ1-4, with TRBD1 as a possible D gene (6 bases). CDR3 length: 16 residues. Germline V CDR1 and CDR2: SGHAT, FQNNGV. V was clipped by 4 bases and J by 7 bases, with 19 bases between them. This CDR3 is CASSSPRTASLEKLFF. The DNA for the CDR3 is TGTGCCAGCAGCTCGCCTCGGACAGCTTCTCTTGAAAAACTGTTTTTT.

The CDR3 DNA follows: TGCGCCAGCAGCTTGGATCGGGGGAGTAGCTCCTACGAGCAGTACTTC. This gives the protein CASSLDRGSSSYEQYF. V gene TRBV5-1 combines with J gene TRBJ2-7, with D maybe TRBD2 (6 bases). The CDR3 extends over 16 amino acids. Germline CDR1 is SGHRS and CDR2 is YFSETQ. Trimming shortened V by 0 bases and J by 0 bases, and 13 bases separated the two germline ends.

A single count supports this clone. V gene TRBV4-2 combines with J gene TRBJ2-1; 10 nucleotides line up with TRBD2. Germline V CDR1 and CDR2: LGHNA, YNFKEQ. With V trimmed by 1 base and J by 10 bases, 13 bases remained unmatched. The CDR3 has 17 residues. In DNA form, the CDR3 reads TGTGCCAGCAGCCAAGTAGCTCCAGCGGGAGGGTTTCGGGAGCAGTTCTTC. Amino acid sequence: CASSQVAPAGGFREQFF.

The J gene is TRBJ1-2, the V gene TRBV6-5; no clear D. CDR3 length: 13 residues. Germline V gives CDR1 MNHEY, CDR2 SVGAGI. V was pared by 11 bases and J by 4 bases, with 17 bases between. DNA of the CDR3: TGTGCCGTCAGCGGTATGAGGTCCTATGGCTACACCTTC. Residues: CAVSGMRSYGYTF.

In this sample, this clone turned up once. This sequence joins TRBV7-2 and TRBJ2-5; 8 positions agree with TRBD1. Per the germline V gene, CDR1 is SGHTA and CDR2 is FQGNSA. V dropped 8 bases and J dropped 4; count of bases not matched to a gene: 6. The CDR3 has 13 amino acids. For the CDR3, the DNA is TGTGCCAGCGACCCAGGGGGCCCAGAGACCCAGTACTTC. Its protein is CASDPGGPETQYF.

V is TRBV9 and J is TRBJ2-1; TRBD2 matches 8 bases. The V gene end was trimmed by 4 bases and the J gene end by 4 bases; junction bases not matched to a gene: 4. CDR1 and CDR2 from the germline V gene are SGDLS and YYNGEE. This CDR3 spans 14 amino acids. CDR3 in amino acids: CASSLSGGYNEQFF. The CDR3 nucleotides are TGTGCCAGCAGCTTAAGCGGGGGTTACAATGAGCAGTTCTTC.